The rows below give T cell receptor beta chains drawn from one sample of a study of metastatic and nonmetastatic thyroid tumors. TCRdb re-clonotyped the PCR reads via MiXCR. The data show under 20,000 clones, with around 25% seen just once and less than 15% held by the top ten. Sample: tumor tissue. All receptors come from a female donor with papillary thyroid cancer or a benign thyroid nodule (not recorded which). Some clones in this sample may be carry-over from other donors' samples. Each CDR3 is given with its conserved first and last residue. A D gene is named only where the DNA matches it firmly. A clone size is listed for some rows: how often the clone was seen (once, few, many), or a class if it is expanded.

size	V	D	J	DNA	CDR3
NA	TRBV18	NA	TRBJ2-7	TGTGTCAGCTCACCACCTAGTGGGAGTGGCTACGAGCAGTACTTC	CVSSPPSGSGYEQYF
NA	TRBV11-2	NA	TRBJ1-1	TGTGCCAGCAGCTTCAGTCATACCGCCACTGAAGCTTTCTTT	CASSFSHTATEAFF
medium-sized	TRBV6-1	NA	TRBJ1-2	TGTGCCAGCAGCATTTCGGACTATGGCTACACCTTC	CASSISDYGYTF
many	TRBV13	NA	TRBJ1-3	TGTGCCAGCAGCAGAACCCGATTTCGGCCGGACAGCCACTCTGGAAACACCATATATTTT	CASSRTRFRPDSHSGNTIYF
NA	TRBV3-1	NA	TRBJ1-2	TGTGCCAGCAGCCAGGGGGCCTATGGCTACACCTTC	CASSQGAYGYTF
few	TRBV6-5	TRBD2	TRBJ2-7	TGTGCCAGCAGTACCTCGACTAGCGGTTCGTACGAGCAGTACTTC	CASSTSTSGSYEQYF
few	TRBV27	TRBD1	TRBJ1-6	TGTTCCAGCAGGGAACCAGGGGGCTGTGTTTCACCCCTCCACTTT	CSSREPGGCVSPLHF
medium-sized	TRBV6-5	TRBD1	TRBJ2-7	TGTGCCAGCAGTTACTCGGACAGGGGTCACGAGCAGTACTTC	CASSYSDRGHEQYF
NA	TRBV20-1	TRBD1	TRBJ2-5	TGCAGTGCCCTAGAGGGGGCGTGGCTAGGAGAGACCCAGTACTTC	CSALEGAWLGETQYF
NA	TRBV6-1	NA	TRBJ2-2	TGTGCCAGCAGTGCGTCCACCGGGGAGCTTTTTTTT	CASSASTGELFF
many	TRBV9	NA	TRBJ1-4	TGTGCCAGCAGCGTAGACGTGGGGTTTGAAAAACTGTTTTTT	CASSVDVGFEKLFF
medium-sized	TRBV4-2	NA	TRBJ2-7	TGTGCCAGCAGCCAAGATTCTGGGGTAGGAGCCTACGAGCAGTACTTC	CASSQDSGVGAYEQYF
many	TRBV10-3	NA	TRBJ1-4	TGTGCCACCAATCCCTATCCGAGGAAGGATGAAAAACTGTTTTTT	CATNPYPRKDEKLFF
once	TRBV7-8	NA	TRBJ2-3	TGTGCCAGCAGTCAGTTCCCTAGCCGAACAGATACGCAGTATTTT	CASSQFPSRTDTQYF
NA	TRBV5-1	NA	TRBJ2-2	TGCGCCAGCAGCTCCAGCACGAACACCGGGGAGCTGTTTTTT	CASSSSTNTGELFF
NA	TRBV30	NA	TRBJ1-2	TGTGCCTGGAGTGTATGGGTCGAGGCGTGGGGTTACGGTGGCTACACCTTC	CAWSVWVEAWGYGGYTF
many	TRBV29-1	TRBD1	TRBJ1-1	TGCAGCGTTCTGACAGGGGGTAGGACTGAAGCTTTCTTT	CSVLTGGRTEAFF
many	TRBV28	TRBD2	TRBJ2-7	TGTGCCAGCAACAGGCGGGAGATCTACGACGAGCAGTACTTC	CASNRREIYDEQYF
few	TRBV6-5	NA	TRBJ2-2	TGTGCCAGCAGCGGTAGCGGAGGCGACACCGGGGAGCTGTTTTTT	CASSGSGGDTGELFF
few	TRBV20-1	NA	TRBJ2-1	TGCAGTGCTAGAGCCCCAGCGCTCGATTACAATGAGCAGTTCTTC	CSARAPALDYNEQFF
few	TRBV6-2/TRBV6-3	NA	TRBJ2-7	TGTGCCAGCAGTTACTCCCAGCTGCGGGGAGGCGAGCAGTACTTC	CASSYSQLRGGEQYF
NA	TRBV20-1	NA	TRBJ1-5	TGCAGTGCTAGATCATCGGGGACTCAGCCCCAGCATTTT	CSARSSGTQPQHF
NA	TRBV11-2	TRBD1	TRBJ2-2	TGTGCCAGCAGACAGGGGACCGGGGATCCGTTTTTT	CASRQGTGDPFF
NA	TRBV7-6	NA	TRBJ2-7	TGTGCCAGCAGAGACCCCTGGAGGTATGGCTTGAAGGTTTCCTACGAGCAGTACTTC	CASRDPWRYGLKVSYEQYF
many	TRBV7-6	NA	TRBJ1-6	TGTGCCAGCAGCGCAGGGAGGGAAGGTTCACCCCTCCACTTT	CASSAGREGSPLHF
few	TRBV28	TRBD2	TRBJ2-7	TGTGCCAGCAGTCCTGGACTAGCGGGAGCCTACGAGCAGTACTTC	CASSPGLAGAYEQYF
many	TRBV2	TRBD1	TRBJ1-2	TGTGCCAGCAGTCCTGGGACAGTCTATGGCTACACCTTC	CASSPGTVYGYTF
medium-sized	TRBV6-5	NA	TRBJ2-7	TGTGCCAGCAGTTACTCTGACCTCAGCTCCTACGAGCAGTACTTC	CASSYSDLSSYEQYF
many	TRBV24-1	NA	TRBJ2-3	TGTGCCACCAGTGACGGGGGCGTGGATACGCAGTATTTC	CATSDGGVDTQYF
NA	TRBV4-1	NA	TRBJ2-7	TGCGCCAGCAGTCCTAGCCCAACGACGAACTCGCGCGAGCAGTACTTC	CASSPSPTTNSREQYF
many	TRBV19	TRBD1	TRBJ2-1	TGTGCCAGTGCCGGGACAGGGACCACCAGCTCCTACAATGAGCAGTTCTTC	CASAGTGTTSSYNEQFF
NA	TRBV12-3/TRBV12-4	TRBD2	TRBJ2-1	TGTGCCAGCAGTTTAGCTAGCGGGGTTTACAATGAGCAGTTCTTC	CASSLASGVYNEQFF
NA	TRBV5-5	NA	TRBJ2-1	TGTGCCAGCAGGTTCGGTGGCTACAATGAGCAGTTCTTC	CASRFGGYNEQFF
many	TRBV6-1	NA	TRBJ1-6	TGTGCCAGCAGTACCTCGACAGGACCCGGGTGGTCACCCCTCCACTTT	CASSTSTGPGWSPLHF
many	TRBV9	TRBD1	TRBJ2-6	TGTGCCAGCAGAACCGGGACAGGGGAGGCCAACGTCCTGACTTTC	CASRTGTGEANVLTF
NA	TRBV30	NA	TRBJ2-7	TGTGCCTGGGGGGGGTACGAGCAGTACTTC	CAWGGYEQYF
NA	TRBV11-2	NA	TRBJ2-7	TGTGCCAGCAGCTTAGATCGGGGCGGGGTAAGCTCCTACGAGCAGTACTTC	CASSLDRGGVSSYEQYF
NA	TRBV20-1	NA	TRBJ2-1	TGCAGTGCTCCCACTAGCTTCAATGAGCAGTTCTTC	CSAPTSFNEQFF
many	TRBV20-1	NA	TRBJ2-7	TGCAGTGCTAGAGACCGAGAGGAGTACGAGCAGTACTTC	CSARDREEYEQYF
NA	TRBV6-1	NA	TRBJ2-2	TGTGCCAGCAGTGCGTCCACCGGGGAGCTGTTTTTT	CASSASTGELFF
many	TRBV9	TRBD2	TRBJ2-3	TGTGCCAGCAGCGCGGGGGGCGGCGGGAGGGCCTATACGCAGTATTTT	CASSAGGGGRAYTQYF
NA	TRBV6-1	NA	TRBJ2-3	TGTGCCAGCAGTGAGGCATCGGGGGCAGATACGCAGTATTTT	CASSEASGADTQYF
NA	TRBV10-3	TRBD2	TRBJ2-7	TGTGCCATCAGTCTCCTAGCGGCACGATCCATGGTCGAGCAGTACTTC	CAISLLAARSMVEQYF